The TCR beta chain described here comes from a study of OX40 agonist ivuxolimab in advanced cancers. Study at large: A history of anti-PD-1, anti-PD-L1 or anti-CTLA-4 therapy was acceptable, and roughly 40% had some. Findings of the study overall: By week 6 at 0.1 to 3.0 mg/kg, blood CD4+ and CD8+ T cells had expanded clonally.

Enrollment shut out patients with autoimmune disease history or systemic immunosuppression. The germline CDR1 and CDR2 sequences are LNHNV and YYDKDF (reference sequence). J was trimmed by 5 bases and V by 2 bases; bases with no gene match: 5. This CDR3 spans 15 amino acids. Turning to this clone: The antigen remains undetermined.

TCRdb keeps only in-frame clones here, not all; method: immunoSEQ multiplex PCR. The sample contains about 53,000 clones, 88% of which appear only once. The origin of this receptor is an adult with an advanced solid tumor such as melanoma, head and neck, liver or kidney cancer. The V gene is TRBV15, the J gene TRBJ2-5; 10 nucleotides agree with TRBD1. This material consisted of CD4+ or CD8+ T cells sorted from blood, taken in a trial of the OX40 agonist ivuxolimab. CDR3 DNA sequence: TGTGCCACCAGCAGAAGACAGGGGGCGCGGGAGACCCAGTACTTC. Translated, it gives CATSRRQGARETQYF.